This TCR beta chain appears in the sequencing data of a study of shared clonotypes between healthy human individuals. Method: immunoSEQ multiplex PCR; TCRdb's copy keeps in-frame clones and lacks some. The sample records millions of clones, over 85% being singletons. The V and J ends lost 1 base and 5 bases, in that order; junction bases with no gene match: 5. Germline CDR1 SGHRS, CDR2 YFSETQ. This CDR3 is 14 amino acids long. This clone was seen just once. The sample has other DNA sequences that encode this CDR3 too. The sample comprised naive CD4+ T cells sorted from blood. Specified subset: CD45RA+ positively selected. V usage is TRBV5-1 and J usage is TRBJ2-7, with TRBD1 matching over 8 bases. This TCR was recovered from a man younger than 30 in good health. The CDR3 spells CASSLWQGANEQYF. The CDR3 DNA reads as TGCGCCAGCAGCTTGTGGCAGGGGGCCAACGAGCAGTACTTC.